This T cell receptor (beta chain) was sequenced in a study of T-cell reconstitution after alpha-beta-depleted transplantation in children. Study-wide findings and caveats: At around two months after transplant, the alpha-beta T cells were reportedly derived from several hundred expanded clones that came from non-depleted graft cells. Surviving thymic progenitors and recipient T cells were the source of high TCRbeta diversity at day 60 in some patients.

Looked up from germline, CDR1 is SGHVS and CDR2 is FNYEAQ. This CDR3 contains 17 residues. Germline trimming cut 1 base from V and 2 bases from J; bases unmatched to any gene: 7. This clonotype occurred many times. Antigen specificity is unknown. Molecular barcoding with unique molecular identifiers was used for the TCRbeta library. Each CDR3 protein is one row after TCRdb ran MiXCR on the PCR reads. The data show roughly 4,700 distinct CDR3 sequences, approximately 24% seen once. The chain links TRBV7-6 to TRBJ2-3, with TRBD2 matching over 9 bases. The clonotype comes from a male patient aged 2 to 9 who had a stem cell transplant for acute lymphoblastic leukemia, so the T cells may come from the graft donor. The specimen was PBMCs, mostly from graft donor cells, collected 60 days after TCRalphabeta/CD19-depleted stem cell transplant. The CDR3 region is CASSLGVREGFTDTQYF. The CDR3 nucleotides read TGTGCCAGCAGCTTAGGGGTGCGGGAGGGATTCACAGATACGCAGTATTTT. Combining the CDR3 with reference TRBV7-6 and TRBJ2-3 gives the whole variable domain GAGVSQSPRYKVTKRGQDVALRCDPISGHVSLYWYRQALGQGPEFLTYFNYEAQQDKSGLPNDRFSAERPEGSISTLTIQRTEQRDSAMYRCASSLGVREGFTDTQYFGPGTRLTVL.